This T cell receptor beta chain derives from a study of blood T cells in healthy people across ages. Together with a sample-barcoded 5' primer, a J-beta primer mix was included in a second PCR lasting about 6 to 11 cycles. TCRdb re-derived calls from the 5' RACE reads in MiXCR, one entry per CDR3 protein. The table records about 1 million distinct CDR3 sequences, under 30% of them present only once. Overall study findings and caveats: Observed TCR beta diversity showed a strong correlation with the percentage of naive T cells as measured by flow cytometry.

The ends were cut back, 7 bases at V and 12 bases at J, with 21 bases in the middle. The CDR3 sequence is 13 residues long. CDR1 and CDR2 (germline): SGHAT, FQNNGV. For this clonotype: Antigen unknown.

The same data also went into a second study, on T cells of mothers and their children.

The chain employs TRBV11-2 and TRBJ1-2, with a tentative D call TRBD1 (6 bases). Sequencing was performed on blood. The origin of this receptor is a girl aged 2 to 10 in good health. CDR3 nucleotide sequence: TGTGCCAGCAACCCAGGACATCCAGGGGAGCACACCTTC. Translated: CASNPGHPGEHTF.